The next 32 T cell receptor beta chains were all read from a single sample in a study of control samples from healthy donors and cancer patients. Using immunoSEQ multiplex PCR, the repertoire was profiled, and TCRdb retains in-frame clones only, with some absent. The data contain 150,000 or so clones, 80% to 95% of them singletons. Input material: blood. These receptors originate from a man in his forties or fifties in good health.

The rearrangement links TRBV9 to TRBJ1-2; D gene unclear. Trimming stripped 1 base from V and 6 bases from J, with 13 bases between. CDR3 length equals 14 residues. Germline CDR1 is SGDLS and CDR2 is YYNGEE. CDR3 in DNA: TGTGCCAGCAGCGTACCCGGACGGGTAGATGGCTACACCTTC. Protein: CASSVPGRVDGYTF.

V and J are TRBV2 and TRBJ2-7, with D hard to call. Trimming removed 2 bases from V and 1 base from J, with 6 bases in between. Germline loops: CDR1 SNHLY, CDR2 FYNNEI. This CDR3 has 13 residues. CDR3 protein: CASSETASYEQYF. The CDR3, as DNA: TGTGCCAGCAGTGAAACAGCATCCTACGAGCAGTACTTC. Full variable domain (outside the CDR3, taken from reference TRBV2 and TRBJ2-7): EPEVTQTPSHQVTQMGQEVILRCVPISNHLYFYWYRQILGQKVEFLVSFYNNEISEKSEIFDDQFSVERPDGSNFTLKIRSTKLEDSAMYFCASSETASYEQYFGPGTRLTVT.

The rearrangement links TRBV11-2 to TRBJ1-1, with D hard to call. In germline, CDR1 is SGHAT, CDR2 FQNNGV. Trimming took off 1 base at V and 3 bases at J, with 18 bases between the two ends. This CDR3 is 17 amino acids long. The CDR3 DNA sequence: TGTGCCAGCAGCTTAGCGGGCTCCGGGCCCCGCGACACTGAAGCTTTCTTT. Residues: CASSLAGSGPRDTEAFF.

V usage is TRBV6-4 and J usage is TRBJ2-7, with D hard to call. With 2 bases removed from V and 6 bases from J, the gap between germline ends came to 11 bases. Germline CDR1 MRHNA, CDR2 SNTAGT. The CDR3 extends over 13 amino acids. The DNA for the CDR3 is TGTGCCAGCAGTGACCCAAGGTCCGGCGAGCAGTACTTC. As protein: CASSDPRSGEQYF.

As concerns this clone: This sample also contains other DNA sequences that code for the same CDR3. The chain's CDR3 is CASSREVQETQYF. In nucleotides, the CDR3 is TGCGCCAGCAGCCGGGAGGTCCAAGAGACCCAGTACTTC. This sequence joins TRBV5-1 and TRBJ2-5, with 7 nucleotides matching TRBD2. The germline V gene encodes CDR1 SGHRS and CDR2 YFSETQ. After removal of 4 bases from V and 1 base from J, the junction contained 1 base not matched to a gene. This CDR3 is built from 13 residues.

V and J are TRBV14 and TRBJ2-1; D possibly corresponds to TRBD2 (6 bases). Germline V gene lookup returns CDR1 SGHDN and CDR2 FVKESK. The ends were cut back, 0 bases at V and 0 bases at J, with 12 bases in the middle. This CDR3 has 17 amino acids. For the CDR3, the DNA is TGTGCCAGCAGCCAAGAAGAGCGGGTCAGCTCCTACAATGAGCAGTTCTTC. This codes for CASSQEERVSSYNEQFF.

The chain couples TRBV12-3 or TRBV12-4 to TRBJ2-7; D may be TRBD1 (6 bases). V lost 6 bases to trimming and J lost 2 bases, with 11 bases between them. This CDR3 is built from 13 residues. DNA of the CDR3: TGTGCCAGCAGGCTCACAGGGACCTACGAGCAGTACTTC. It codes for CASRLTGTYEQYF.

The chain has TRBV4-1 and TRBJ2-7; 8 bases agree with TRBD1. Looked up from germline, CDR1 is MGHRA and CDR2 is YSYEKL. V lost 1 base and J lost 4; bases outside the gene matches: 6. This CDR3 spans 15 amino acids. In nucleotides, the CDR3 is TGCGCCAGCAGCCAAGTTGAGACAGGGGCTTACGAGCAGTACTTC. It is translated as CASSQVETGAYEQYF.

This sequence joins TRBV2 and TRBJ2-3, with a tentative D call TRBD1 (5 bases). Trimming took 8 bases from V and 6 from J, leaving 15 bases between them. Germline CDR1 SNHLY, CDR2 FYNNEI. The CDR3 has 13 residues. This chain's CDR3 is CASPHTQADTQYF. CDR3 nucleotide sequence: TGTGCCAGCCCGCACACACAGGCGGATACGCAGTATTTT.

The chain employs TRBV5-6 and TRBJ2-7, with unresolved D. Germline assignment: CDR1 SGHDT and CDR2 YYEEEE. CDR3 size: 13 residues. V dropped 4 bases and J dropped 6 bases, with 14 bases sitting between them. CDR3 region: CASSLIVSLEQYF. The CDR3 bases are TGTGCCAGCAGCCTAATTGTCAGCCTCGAGCAGTACTTC.

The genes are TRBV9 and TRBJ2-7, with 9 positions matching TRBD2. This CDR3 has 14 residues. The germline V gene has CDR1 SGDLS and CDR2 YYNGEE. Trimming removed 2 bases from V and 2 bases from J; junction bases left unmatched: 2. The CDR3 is CASSVSGGTYEQYF. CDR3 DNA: TGTGCCAGCAGCGTTAGCGGGGGAACCTACGAGCAGTACTTC.

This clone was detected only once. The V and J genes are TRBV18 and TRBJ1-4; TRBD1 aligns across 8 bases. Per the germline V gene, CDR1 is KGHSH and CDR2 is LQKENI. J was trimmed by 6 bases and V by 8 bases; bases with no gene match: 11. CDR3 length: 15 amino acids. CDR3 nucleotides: TGTGCCAGCACTCGCTATGGGACAGGAGATGAAAAACTGTTTTTT. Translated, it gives CASTRYGTGDEKLFF.

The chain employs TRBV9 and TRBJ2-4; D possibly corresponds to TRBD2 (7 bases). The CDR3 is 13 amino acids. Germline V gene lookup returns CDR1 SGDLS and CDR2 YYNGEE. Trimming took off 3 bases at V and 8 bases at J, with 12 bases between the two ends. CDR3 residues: CASSEGGMDIQYF. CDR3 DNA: TGTGCCAGCAGCGAGGGGGGGATGGACATTCAGTACTTC.

The CDR3 region is CASSQEIGGIEQFF. The DNA for the CDR3 is TGTGCCAGCAGCCAAGAGATTGGAGGAATCGAGCAGTTCTTC. This sequence joins TRBV3-1 (or the pseudogene TRBV3-2) and TRBJ2-1; D is possibly TRBD2 (5 bases). Trimming took 0 bases from V and 10 from J, leaving 13 bases between them. The CDR3 loop spans 14 amino acids. CDR1 LGHDT and CDR2 YNNKEL come from the germline V gene (reference sequence).

CDR3 loop: CASSLSGWDSRETQYF. The DNA of the CDR3 is TGTGCCAGCAGTTTATCGGGGTGGGACAGCCGGGAGACCCAGTACTTC. The chain employs TRBV27 and TRBJ2-5, with TRBD1 matching over 7 bases. The germline CDR1 and CDR2 sequences are MNHEY and SMNVEV (reference sequence). The CDR3 sequence is 16 residues long. Trimming cost V 0 bases and J 5 bases; bases outside gene matches: 9.

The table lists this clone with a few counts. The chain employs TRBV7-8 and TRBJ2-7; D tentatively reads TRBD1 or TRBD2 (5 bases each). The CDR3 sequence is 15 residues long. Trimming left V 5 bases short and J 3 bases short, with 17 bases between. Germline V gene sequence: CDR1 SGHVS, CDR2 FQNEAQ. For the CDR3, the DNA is TGTGCCAGCAGCCTTAGGGACGCCCTGGACTACGAGCAGTACTTC. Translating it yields CASSLRDALDYEQYF.

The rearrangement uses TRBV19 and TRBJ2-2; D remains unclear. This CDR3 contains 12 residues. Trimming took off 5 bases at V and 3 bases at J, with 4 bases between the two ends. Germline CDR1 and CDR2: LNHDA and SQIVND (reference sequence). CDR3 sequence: CASSEYTGELFF. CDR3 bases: TGTGCCAGTAGTGAGTACACCGGGGAGCTGTTTTTT.

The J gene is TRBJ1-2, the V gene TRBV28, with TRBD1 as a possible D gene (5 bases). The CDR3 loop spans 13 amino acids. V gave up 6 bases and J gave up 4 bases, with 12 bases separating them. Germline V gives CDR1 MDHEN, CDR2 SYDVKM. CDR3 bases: TGTGCCAGCAGGGAAGGGACCAGCTATGGCTACACCTTC. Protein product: CASREGTSYGYTF.

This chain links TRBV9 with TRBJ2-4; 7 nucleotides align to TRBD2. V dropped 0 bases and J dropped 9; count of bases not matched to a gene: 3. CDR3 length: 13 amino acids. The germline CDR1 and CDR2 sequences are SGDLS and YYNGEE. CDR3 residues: CASSVGEGGIQYF. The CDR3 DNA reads TGTGCCAGCAGCGTAGGGGAGGGTGGCATTCAGTACTTC.

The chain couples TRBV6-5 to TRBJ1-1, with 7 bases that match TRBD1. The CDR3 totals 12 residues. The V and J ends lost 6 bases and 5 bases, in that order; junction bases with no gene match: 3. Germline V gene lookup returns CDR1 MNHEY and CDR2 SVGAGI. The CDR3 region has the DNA TGTGCCAGCAGCAAGACAGGGACTGAAGCTTTCTTT. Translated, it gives CASSKTGTEAFF.

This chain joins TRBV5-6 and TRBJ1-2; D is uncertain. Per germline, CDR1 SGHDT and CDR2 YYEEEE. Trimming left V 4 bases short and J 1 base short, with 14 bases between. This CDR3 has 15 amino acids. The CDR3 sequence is CASSPWRSDNYGYTF. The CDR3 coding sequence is TGTGCCAGCAGCCCTTGGCGGTCAGATAACTATGGCTACACCTTC.

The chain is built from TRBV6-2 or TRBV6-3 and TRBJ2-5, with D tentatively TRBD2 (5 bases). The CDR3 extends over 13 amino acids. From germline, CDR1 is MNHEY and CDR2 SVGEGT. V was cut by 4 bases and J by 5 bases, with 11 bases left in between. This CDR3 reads CASSFNPSETQYF. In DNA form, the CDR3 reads TGTGCCAGCAGTTTTAATCCTAGCGAGACCCAGTACTTC.

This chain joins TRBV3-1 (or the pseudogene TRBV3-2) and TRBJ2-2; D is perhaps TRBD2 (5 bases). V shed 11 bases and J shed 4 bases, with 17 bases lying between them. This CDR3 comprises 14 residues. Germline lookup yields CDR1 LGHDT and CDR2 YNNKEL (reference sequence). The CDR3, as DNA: TGTGCCGCAGCGGCTCTAGCCGGCACCGGGGAGCTGTTTTTT. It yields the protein CAAAALAGTGELFF.

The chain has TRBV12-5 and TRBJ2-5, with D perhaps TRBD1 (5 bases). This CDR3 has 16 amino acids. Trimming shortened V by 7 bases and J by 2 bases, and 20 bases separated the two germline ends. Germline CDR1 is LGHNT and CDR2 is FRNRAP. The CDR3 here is CASAPHGGREQETQYF. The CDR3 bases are TGTGCTAGTGCCCCACACGGCGGCAGGGAACAAGAGACCCAGTACTTC.

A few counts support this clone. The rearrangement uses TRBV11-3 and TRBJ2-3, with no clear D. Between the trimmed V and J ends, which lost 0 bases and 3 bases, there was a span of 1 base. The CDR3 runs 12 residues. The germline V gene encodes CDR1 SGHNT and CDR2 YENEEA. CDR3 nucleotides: TGTGCCAGCAGCTTAGATACAGATACGCAGTATTTT. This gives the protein CASSLDTDTQYF.

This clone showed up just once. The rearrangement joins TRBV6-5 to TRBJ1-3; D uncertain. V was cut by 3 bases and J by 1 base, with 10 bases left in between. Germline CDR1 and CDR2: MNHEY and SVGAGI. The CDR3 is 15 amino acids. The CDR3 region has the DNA TGTGCCAGCAGTTATTATCTGGGTTCTGGAAACACCATATATTTT. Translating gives CASSYYLGSGNTIYF.

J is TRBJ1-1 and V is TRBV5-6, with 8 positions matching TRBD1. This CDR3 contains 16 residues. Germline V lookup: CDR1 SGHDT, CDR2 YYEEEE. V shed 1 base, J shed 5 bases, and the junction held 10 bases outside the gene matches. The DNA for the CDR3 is TGTGCCAGCAGCTTGCCCCTTGGACAGGGAAGGACTGAAGCTTTCTTT. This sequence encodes CASSLPLGQGRTEAFF.

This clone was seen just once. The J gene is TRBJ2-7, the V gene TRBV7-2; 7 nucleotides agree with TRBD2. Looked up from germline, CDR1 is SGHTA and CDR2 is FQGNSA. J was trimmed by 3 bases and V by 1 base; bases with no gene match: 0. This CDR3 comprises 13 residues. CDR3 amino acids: CASSLERDYEQYF. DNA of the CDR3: TGTGCCAGCAGCTTAGAGCGGGACTACGAGCAGTACTTC.

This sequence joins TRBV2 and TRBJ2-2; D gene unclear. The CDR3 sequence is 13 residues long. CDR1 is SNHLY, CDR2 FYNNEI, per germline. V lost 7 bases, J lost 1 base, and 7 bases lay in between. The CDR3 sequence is CASTAQNTGELFF. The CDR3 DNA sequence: TGTGCCAGCACAGCCCAGAACACCGGGGAGCTGTTTTTT.

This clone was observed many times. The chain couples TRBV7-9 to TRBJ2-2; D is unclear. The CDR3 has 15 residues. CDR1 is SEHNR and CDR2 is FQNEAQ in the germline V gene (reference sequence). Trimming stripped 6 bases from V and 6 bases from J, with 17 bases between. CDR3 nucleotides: TGTGCCAGCAGAAAATTAGGTTCCCACTCCGGGGAGCTGTTTTTT. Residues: CASRKLGSHSGELFF.

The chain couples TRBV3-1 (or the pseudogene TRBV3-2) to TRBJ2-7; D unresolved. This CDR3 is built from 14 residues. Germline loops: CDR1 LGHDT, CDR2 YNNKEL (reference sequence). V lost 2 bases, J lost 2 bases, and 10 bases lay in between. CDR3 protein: CASSQYPGPYEQYF. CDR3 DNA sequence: TGTGCCAGCAGCCAATATCCCGGTCCCTACGAGCAGTACTTC.

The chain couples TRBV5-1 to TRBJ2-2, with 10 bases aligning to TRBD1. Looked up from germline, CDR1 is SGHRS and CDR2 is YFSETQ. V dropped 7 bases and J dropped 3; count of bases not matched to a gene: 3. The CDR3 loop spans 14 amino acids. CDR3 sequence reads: CASAGQGDTGELFF. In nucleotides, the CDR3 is TGCGCCAGCGCAGGACAGGGGGACACCGGGGAGCTGTTTTTT.